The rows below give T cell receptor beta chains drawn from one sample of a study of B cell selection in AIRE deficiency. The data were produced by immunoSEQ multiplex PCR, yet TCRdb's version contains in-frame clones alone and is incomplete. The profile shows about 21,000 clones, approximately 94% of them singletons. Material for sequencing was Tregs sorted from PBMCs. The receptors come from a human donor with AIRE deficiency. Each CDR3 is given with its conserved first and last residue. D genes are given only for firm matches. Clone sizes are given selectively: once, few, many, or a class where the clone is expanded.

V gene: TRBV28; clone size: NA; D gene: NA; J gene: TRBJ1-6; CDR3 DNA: TGTGCCAGCAGCCCCTCCCACGGTAACAATTCACCCCTCCACTTT; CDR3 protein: CASSPSHGNNSPLHF
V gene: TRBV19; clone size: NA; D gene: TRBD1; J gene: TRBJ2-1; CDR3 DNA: TGTGCCAGTAGTACGACAGGGTATTGGTACAATGAGCAGTTCTTC; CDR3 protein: CASSTTGYWYNEQFF
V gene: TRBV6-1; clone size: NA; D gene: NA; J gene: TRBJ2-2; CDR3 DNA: TGTGCCAGCAGCGTAGGGGCGAACACCGGGGAGCTGTTTTTT; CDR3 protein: CASSVGANTGELFF
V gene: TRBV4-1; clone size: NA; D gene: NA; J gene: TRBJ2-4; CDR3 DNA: TGCGCCAGCAGCCAAGTGGGGCTCCAAAACATTCAGTACTTC; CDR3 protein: CASSQVGLQNIQYF
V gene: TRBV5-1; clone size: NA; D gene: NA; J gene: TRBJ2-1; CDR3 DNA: TGCGCCAGCAAAAGGGACTTGGGTGAGCAGTTCTTC; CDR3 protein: CASKRDLGEQFF
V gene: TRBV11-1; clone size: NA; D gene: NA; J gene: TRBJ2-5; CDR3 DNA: TGTGCCAGCAGCTTAACTAAGCGGACACGATCTGAGACCCAGTACTTC; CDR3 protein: CASSLTKRTRSETQYF
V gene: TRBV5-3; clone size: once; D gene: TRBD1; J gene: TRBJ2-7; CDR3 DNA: TGTGCCAGAAGCTCAGGACAGGGGGCATCCTACGAGCAGTACTTC; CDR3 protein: CARSSGQGASYEQYF
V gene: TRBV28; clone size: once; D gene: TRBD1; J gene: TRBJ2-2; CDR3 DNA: TGTGCCAGCAGTTTACTACAGGGGGCTGGTACCGGGGAGCTGTTTTTT; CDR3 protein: CASSLLQGAGTGELFF
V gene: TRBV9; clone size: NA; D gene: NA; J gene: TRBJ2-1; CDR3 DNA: TGTGCCAGCAGCATAACGGGACTCCCGTTGAATGAGCAGTTCTTC; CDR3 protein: CASSITGLPLNEQFF
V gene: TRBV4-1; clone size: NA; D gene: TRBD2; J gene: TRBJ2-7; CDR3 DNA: TGCGCCAGCAGCCCCTCACTAGCGGGAGACCACGAGCAGTACTTC; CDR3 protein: CASSPSLAGDHEQYF
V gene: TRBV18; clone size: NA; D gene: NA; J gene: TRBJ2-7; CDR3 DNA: TGTGCCAGCTCACCACTAATGGACAGCATTAGCTCCTACGAGCAGTACTTC; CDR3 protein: CASSPLMDSISSYEQYF
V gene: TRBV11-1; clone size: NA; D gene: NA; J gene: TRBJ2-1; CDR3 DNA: TGTGCCAGCAGCCCTACCGGGACTGGCCTCTACAATGAGCAGTTCTTC; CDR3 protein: CASSPTGTGLYNEQFF
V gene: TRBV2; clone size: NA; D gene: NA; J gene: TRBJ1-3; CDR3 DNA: TGTGCCAGCAGTGAAGCGGTCTATCTCTCTGGAAACACCATATATTTT; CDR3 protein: CASSEAVYLSGNTIYF
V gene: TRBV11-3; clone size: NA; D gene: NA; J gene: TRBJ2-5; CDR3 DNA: TGTGCCAGCAGCTTAGGGGGACCCTTTCGGAATTGGCCAGAGACCCAGTACTTC; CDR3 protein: CASSLGGPFRNWPETQYF
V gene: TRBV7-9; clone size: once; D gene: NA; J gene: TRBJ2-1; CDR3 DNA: TGTGCCAGCAGCTTAGTAACGGGGGCTGAGCAGTTCTTC; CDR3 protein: CASSLVTGAEQFF
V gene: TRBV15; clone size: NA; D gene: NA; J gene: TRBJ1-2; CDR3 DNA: TGTGCCACCAGCAGAGAGAGGGGTGGCTACACCTTC; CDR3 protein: CATSRERGGYTF
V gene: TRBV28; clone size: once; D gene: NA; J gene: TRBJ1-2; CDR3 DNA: TGTGCCAGCAGTTTAATAGGAGTCATTACCTATGGCTACACCTTC; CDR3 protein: CASSLIGVITYGYTF
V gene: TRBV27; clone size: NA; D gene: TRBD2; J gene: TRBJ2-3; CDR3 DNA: TGTGCCAGCAGGCCCCTCCCTAGCGGGAGCACAGATACGCAGTATTTT; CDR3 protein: CASRPLPSGSTDTQYF
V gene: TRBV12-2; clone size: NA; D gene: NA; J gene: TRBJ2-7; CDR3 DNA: TGTGCAAGTCGCTTAGTCTATCGTTTGTTAGAGCAGTACTTC; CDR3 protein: CASRLVYRLLEQYF
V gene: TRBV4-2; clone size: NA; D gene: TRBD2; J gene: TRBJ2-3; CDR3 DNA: TGTGCCAGCAGCCAAAACCTAGCGGGAGTAGATACGCAGTATTTT; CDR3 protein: CASSQNLAGVDTQYF
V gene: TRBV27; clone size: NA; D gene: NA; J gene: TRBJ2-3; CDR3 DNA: TGTGCCAGCAGTTCTTTGGACGGCACAGATACGCAGTATTTT; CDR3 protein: CASSSLDGTDTQYF
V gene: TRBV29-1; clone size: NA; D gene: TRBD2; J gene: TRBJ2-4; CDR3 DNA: TGCAGTAGTCGGGCAACGGGGGGAGCCAAAAACATTCAGTACTTC; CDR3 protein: CSSRATGGAKNIQYF
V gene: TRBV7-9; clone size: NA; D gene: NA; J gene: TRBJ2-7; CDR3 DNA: TGTGCCAGCAGCCGACAGGTCCTGGACGAGCAGTACTTC; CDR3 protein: CASSRQVLDEQYF
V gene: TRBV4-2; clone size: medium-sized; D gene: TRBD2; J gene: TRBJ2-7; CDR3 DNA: TGTGCCAGCAGCCAAGAGGGGGGGGTGAAAACCTACGAGCAGTACTTC; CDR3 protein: CASSQEGGVKTYEQYF
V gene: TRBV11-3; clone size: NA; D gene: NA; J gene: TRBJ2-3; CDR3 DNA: TGTGCCAGCAGCTTTTTAGGGAGTAAAGATACGCAGTATTTT; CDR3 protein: CASSFLGSKDTQYF
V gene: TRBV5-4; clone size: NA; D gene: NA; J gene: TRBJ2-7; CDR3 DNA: TGTGCCAGCAGCTTGTCGAAAGGGGCCTCCTACGAGCAGTACTTC; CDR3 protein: CASSLSKGASYEQYF
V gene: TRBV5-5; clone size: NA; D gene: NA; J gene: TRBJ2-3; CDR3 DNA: TGTGCCAGCAGCCCGCCCCCACGGAGCAGCACAGATACGCAGTATTTT; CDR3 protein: CASSPPPRSSTDTQYF
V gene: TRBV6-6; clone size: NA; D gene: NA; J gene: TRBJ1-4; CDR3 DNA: TGTGCCAGCAGTCCCGGGGGTGGGGAAAAACTGTTTTTT; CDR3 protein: CASSPGGGEKLFF
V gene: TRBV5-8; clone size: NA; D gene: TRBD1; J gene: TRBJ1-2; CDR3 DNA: TGTGCCAGCAGCCTGACAGGGCCGTATGGCTACACCTTC; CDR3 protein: CASSLTGPYGYTF
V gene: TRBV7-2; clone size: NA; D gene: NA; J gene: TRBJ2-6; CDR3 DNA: TGTGCCAGCAGCTTAGTTGGGGGAGGCACTGGGGCCAACGTCCTGACTTTC; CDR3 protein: CASSLVGGGTGANVLTF
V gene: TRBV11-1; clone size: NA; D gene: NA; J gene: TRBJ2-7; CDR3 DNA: TGTGCCAGCAGCTTTTACATCGGGGGCTTCCACGAGCAGTACTTC; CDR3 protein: CASSFYIGGFHEQYF
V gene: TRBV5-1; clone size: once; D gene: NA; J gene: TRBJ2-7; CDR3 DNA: TGCGCCAGCAGCAGCCGGGACTCCTACTCCTACGAGCAGTACTTC; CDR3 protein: CASSSRDSYSYEQYF
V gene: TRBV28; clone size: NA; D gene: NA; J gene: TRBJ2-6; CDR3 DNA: TGTGCCAGCAGTTTTTGGGGGGCCAACGTCCTGACTTTC; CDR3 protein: CASSFWGANVLTF
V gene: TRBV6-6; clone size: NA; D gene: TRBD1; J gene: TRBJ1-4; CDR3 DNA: TGTGCCAGCAGGGTCGAGGGGGCCACCCTTGAAAAACTGTTTTTT; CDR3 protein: CASRVEGATLEKLFF
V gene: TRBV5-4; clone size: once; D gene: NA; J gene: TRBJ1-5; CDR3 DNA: TGTGCCAGCAGCTTGGAGGGGGAGGCTAGGGCCCAGCATTTT; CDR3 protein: CASSLEGEARAQHF
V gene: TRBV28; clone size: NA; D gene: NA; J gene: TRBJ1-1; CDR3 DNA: TGTGCCAGCAACCTAGACAGCATGAACACTGAAGCTTTCTTT; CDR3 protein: CASNLDSMNTEAFF
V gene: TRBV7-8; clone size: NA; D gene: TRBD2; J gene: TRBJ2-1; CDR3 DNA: TGTGCCAGCAGCTTGAGGACAGCCGGGAGGGACGAGCAGTTCTTC; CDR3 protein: CASSLRTAGRDEQFF
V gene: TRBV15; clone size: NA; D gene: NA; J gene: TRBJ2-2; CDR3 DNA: TGTGCCACCAGCAGGGGAAAAACGGGACTCGGTACGAACACCGGGGAGCTGTTTTTT; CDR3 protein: CATSRGKTGLGTNTGELFF
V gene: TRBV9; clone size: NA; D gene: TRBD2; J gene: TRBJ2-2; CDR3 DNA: TGTGCCAGCAGCGACCCACTAGCGGGTACGAACACCGGGGAGCTGTTTTTT; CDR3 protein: CASSDPLAGTNTGELFF
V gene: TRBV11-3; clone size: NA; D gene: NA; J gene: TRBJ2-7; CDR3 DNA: TGTGCCAGCAGCTTGGACAGCTACGAGCAGTACTTC; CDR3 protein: CASSLDSYEQYF
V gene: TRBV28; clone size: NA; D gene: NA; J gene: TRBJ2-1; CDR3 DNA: TGTGCCAGCTACCAGAATGAGCAGTTCTTC; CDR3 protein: CASYQNEQFF
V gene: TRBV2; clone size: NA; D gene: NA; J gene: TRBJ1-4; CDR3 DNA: TGTGCCAGCAGTGAAGCAGGGACTGGGGAAAAACTGTTTTTT; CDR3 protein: CASSEAGTGEKLFF
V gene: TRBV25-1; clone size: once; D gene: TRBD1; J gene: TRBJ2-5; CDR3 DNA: TGTGCCAGCACCCAGGACAGGGGTGGTGAGACCCAGTACTTC; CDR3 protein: CASTQDRGGETQYF
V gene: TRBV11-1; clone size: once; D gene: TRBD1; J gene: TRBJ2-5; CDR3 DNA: TGTGCCAGCAGCTCGGGGACAGGTAGCCAAGAGACCCAGTACTTC; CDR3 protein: CASSSGTGSQETQYF
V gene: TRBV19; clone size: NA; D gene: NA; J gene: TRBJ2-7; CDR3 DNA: TGTGCCACCCGGGAAGATAGGGCTGAGCAGTACTTC; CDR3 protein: CATREDRAEQYF
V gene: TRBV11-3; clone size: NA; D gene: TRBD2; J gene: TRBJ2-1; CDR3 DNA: TGTGCCAGCAGCCCAGAAGCGGGAATCAATGAGCAGTTCTTC; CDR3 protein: CASSPEAGINEQFF
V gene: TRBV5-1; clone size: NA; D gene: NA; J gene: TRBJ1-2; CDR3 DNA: TGCGCCAGCAGCTTGGAGCTGGAGAGTGGCTACACCTTC; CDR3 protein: CASSLELESGYTF
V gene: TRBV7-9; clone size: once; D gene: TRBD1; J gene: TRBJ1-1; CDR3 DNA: TGTGCCAGCAGCCCCTCCGGGACAGCTTATAGGAACACTGAAGCTTTCTTT; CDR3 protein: CASSPSGTAYRNTEAFF
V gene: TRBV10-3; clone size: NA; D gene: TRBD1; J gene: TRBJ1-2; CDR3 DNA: TGTGCCATCAGTGAGCTTACAGGGGAAGCTAACTATGGCTACACCTTC; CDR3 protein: CAISELTGEANYGYTF
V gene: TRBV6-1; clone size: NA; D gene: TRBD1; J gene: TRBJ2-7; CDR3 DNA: TGTGCCAGCAACTTCGGGACAGGGGGTGGATACGAGCAGTACTTC; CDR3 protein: CASNFGTGGGYEQYF